The rows below give T cell receptor beta chains drawn from one sample of a study of CD8 T cells in ankylosing spondylitis. TCRdb fed the 5' RACE reads into MiXCR, producing one record per CDR3 protein. The sample has more than 500,000 distinct CDR3 sequences; about 5.2% are singletons. The sequencing sample was made of blood, either unsorted or a sorted T cell fraction (not recorded which). Every receptor here comes from a male donor with ankylosing spondylitis. Both conserved end residues are part of each CDR3. The D gene is left open where the match is weak. Part of the rows lack a size; the others show once, few, many or a class for expanded clones.

d_gene	v_gene	j_gene	abundance	CDR3nt	CDR3aa
TRBD2	TRBV4-2	TRBJ2-2	many	TGTGCCAGCAGCCAAGATGGGGGGGAGTACACCGGGGAGCTGTTTTTT	CASSQDGGEYTGELFF
-	TRBV6-2/TRBV6-3	TRBJ2-6	many	TGTGCCAGCACATCAGGTTATGGGGCCAACGTCCTGACTTTC	CASTSGYGANVLTF
-	TRBV7-2	TRBJ2-2	many	TGTGCCAGCAGCCCCGGTCGTATCGGGGAGCTGTTTTTT	CASSPGRIGELFF
TRBD1	TRBV6-1	TRBJ1-1	-	TGTGCCAGTACAGGGGGCTGGAACACTGAAGCTTTCTTT	CASTGGWNTEAFF
-	TRBV4-3	TRBJ2-2	many	TGCGCCAGCAGCCAAGGACTTTTGACCGGGGAGCTGTTTTTT	CASSQGLLTGELFF
TRBD1	TRBV4-3	TRBJ1-2	many	TGCGCCAGCAGCCGCTCATACGGGACAGGAGACTATGGCTACACCTTC	CASSRSYGTGDYGYTF
TRBD2	TRBV24-1	TRBJ2-1	-	TGTGCCACCAGTGACTATAGCGGGAGCAATGAGCAGTTCTTC	CATSDYSGSNEQFF
TRBD2	TRBV9	TRBJ2-3	many	TGTGCCAGCAGGTTCGGGACTAGCGGTAGCACAGATACGCAGTATTTT	CASRFGTSGSTDTQYF
-	TRBV12-5	TRBJ2-1	few	TGTGCTAGTGGTTTGGGTTCTTTCAATGAGCAGTTCTTC	CASGLGSFNEQFF
-	TRBV27	TRBJ2-6	many	TGTGCCAGCAGTTTGTACGTAGGAGCCTCTGGGGCCAACGTCCTGACTTTC	CASSLYVGASGANVLTF
TRBD2	TRBV7-8	TRBJ2-2	few	TGTGCCAGCAGCTTCCTAGCGGGACTCACCGGGGAGCTGTTTTTT	CASSFLAGLTGELFF
-	TRBV29-1	TRBJ2-1	many	TGCAGCGTTGAAGCAGAAAACCGCAATGAGCAGTTCTTC	CSVEAENRNEQFF
TRBD1	TRBV20-1	TRBJ1-2	many	TGCAGTGCAACCGGACAGGGATATACGACTAACTATGGCTACACCTTC	CSATGQGYTTNYGYTF
-	TRBV12-3/TRBV12-4	TRBJ1-1	many	TGTGCCAGCAGCCACAGAATGAGGGACACTGAAGCTTTCTTT	CASSHRMRDTEAFF
-	TRBV4-3	TRBJ2-7	many	TGCGCCAGCAGCCCAAGCAGGCAGGGCGTCGGCTACGAGCAGTACTTC	CASSPSRQGVGYEQYF
-	TRBV29-1	TRBJ1-1	many	TGCAGCGTTGAGGGGGGCCGAGGAGCTTTCTTT	CSVEGGRGAFF
-	TRBV13	TRBJ1-1	many	TGTGCCAGCAGCTCGTTGCCGGGGGACACTGAAGCTTTCTTT	CASSSLPGDTEAFF
-	TRBV6-5	TRBJ1-5	many	TGTGCCAGCAGTTTACACGGAGGCAATCAGCCCCAGCATTTT	CASSLHGGNQPQHF
TRBD2	TRBV9	TRBJ2-1	many	TGTGCCAGCAGCGTAGGGTTCCTAGCGGACAATGAGCAGTTCTTC	CASSVGFLADNEQFF
-	TRBV5-1	TRBJ2-1	many	TGCGCCAGCAGCTTGTCGGTGACGAATGAGCAGTTCTTC	CASSLSVTNEQFF
TRBD2	TRBV7-9	TRBJ2-1	few	TGTGCCAGCAGTCCACGGTTAGCGGGAGGTTACAATGAGCAGTTCTTC	CASSPRLAGGYNEQFF
TRBD2	TRBV5-1	TRBJ2-7	many	TGCGCCAGCAGCTCGGGGACTAGCGGAACCTACGAGCAGTACTTC	CASSSGTSGTYEQYF
-	TRBV9	TRBJ2-1	many	TGTGCCAGCAGCCCGCGGACGTGGGCCTCCTACAATGAGCAGTTCTTC	CASSPRTWASYNEQFF
-	TRBV12-3/TRBV12-4	TRBJ1-3	many	TGTGCCAGCTCGTCGACGGGGGGAAACACCATATATTTT	CASSSTGGNTIYF
-	TRBV6-2/TRBV6-3	TRBJ2-7	-	TGTGCCAGCTCCCTTCGACGGGCCTCCTACGAGCAGTACTTC	CASSLRRASYEQYF
-	TRBV7-8	TRBJ2-7	many	TGTGCCAGCAGCACTAATAAGCGAGTCTCCTACGAGCAGTACTTC	CASSTNKRVSYEQYF
TRBD2	TRBV7-3	TRBJ2-5	-	TGTGCCAGCAGCTTAACGGGAGGGACGGAACAAGAGACCCAGTACTTC	CASSLTGGTEQETQYF
TRBD1	TRBV28	TRBJ2-5	many	TGTGCCAGCAACAGGGGGCTTAGAGAGACCCAGTACTTC	CASNRGLRETQYF
TRBD2	TRBV30	TRBJ2-3	-	TGTGCCTGGAACCTAGCGGCAGATACGCAGTATTTT	CAWNLAADTQYF
-	TRBV5-1	TRBJ2-5	many	TGCGCCAGCAGCTTGGGAGATAGACAAGCGACCCAGTACTTC	CASSLGDRQATQYF
TRBD2	TRBV4-2	TRBJ2-1	-	TGTGCCAGCAGCCATGGACTAGCGGTGTCGAATGAGCAGTTCTTC	CASSHGLAVSNEQFF
-	TRBV7-2	TRBJ2-7	few	TGTGCCAGCAGCTTCACAGGACAAAGCTCCTACGAGCAGTACTTC	CASSFTGQSSYEQYF
-	TRBV24-1	TRBJ2-5	many	TGTGCCACCAGTGACACATCGTGGGGCTCGGTGACCCAGTACTTC	CATSDTSWGSVTQYF
-	TRBV3-1	TRBJ1-1	many	TGTGCCAGCAGCCACCTAGACGGGGCCTTCCAAGCTTTCTTT	CASSHLDGAFQAFF
-	TRBV20-1	TRBJ2-7	once	TGCGGTGCTAGAGATCTGAGGGCAGCTACCTGGAGCTCCTACGAGCAGTACTTC	CGARDLRAATWSSYEQYF
TRBD1	TRBV5-1	TRBJ1-6	-	TGCGCCAGCAGCCCCGCCGACAGGGTACCTAATTCACCCCTCCACTTT	CASSPADRVPNSPLHF
-	TRBV12-3/TRBV12-4	TRBJ2-7	-	TGTGCCAGCAGTTTAGCGGGCAGGGAGTACGAGCAGTACTTC	CASSLAGREYEQYF
TRBD1	TRBV7-6	TRBJ2-2	-	TGTGCCAGCGGGAACTCAGGGGGAATAACACCCGGGGAGCTGTTTTTT	CASGNSGGITPGELFF
-	TRBV12-3/TRBV12-4	TRBJ2-3	-	TGTGCCAGCAGTTTATTCCCACAAATCTCTAGCACAGATACGCAGTATTTT	CASSLFPQISSTDTQYF
-	TRBV20-1	TRBJ2-7	many	TGCAGTGCTAGACAGTTGGCGGGGTTGGGGGAGCAGTACTTC	CSARQLAGLGEQYF
TRBD2	TRBV3-1	TRBJ2-1	-	TGTGCCAGCAGTACGACTAGCGGGAGAGGTAATGAGCAGTTCTTC	CASSTTSGRGNEQFF
-	TRBV20-1	TRBJ2-6	few	TGCAGTGCTAGAGAGCGTGGCTCTGGGGCCAACGTCCTGACTTTC	CSARERGSGANVLTF
-	TRBV24-1	TRBJ1-5	few	TGTGCCACCAGTGATTCAGGGTATACGCAGCCCCAGCATTTT	CATSDSGYTQPQHF
-	TRBV7-9	TRBJ2-3	many	TGTGCCAGCAGACCAACCGGGGAAGATACGCAGTATTTT	CASRPTGEDTQYF
-	TRBV29-1	TRBJ1-2	many	TGCAGCGTTGAACAGGGGAAGGGTTGGGGCTACACCTTC	CSVEQGKGWGYTF
TRBD2	TRBV6-1	TRBJ2-3	many	TGTGCCAGCACCCGGCGGGGGATGGCAGATACGCAGTATTTT	CASTRRGMADTQYF
-	TRBV11-3	TRBJ2-1	few	TGTGCCAGCAGCAAGGGGGGGAGCTCCTACAATGAGCAGTTCTTC	CASSKGGSSYNEQFF
-	TRBV12-5	TRBJ2-2	few	TGTGCTAGTGGTTTAGACCTCGGGGAGCTGTTTTTT	CASGLDLGELFF
-	TRBV4-3	TRBJ2-7	many	TGCGCCAGCAGCCAAGATCTTGGCAGGAGAAGCTACGAGCAGTACTTC	CASSQDLGRRSYEQYF
TRBD2	TRBV15	TRBJ2-3	few	TGTGCCACCAGCAGAGATCCCTTCGGGGGGGCTGGTAGGAGACCGATAGATACGCAGTATTTT	CATSRDPFGGAGRRPIDTQYF
-	TRBV12-3/TRBV12-4	TRBJ2-4	many	TGTGCCAGCAGCAATTCATTAGCCAAAAACATTCAGTACTTC	CASSNSLAKNIQYF